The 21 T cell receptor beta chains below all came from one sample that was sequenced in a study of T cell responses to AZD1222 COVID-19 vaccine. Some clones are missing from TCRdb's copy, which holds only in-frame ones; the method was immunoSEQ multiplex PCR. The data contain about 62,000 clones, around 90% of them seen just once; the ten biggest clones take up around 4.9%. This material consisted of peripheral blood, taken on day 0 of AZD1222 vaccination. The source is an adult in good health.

CDR3 in DNA: TGTGCCAGCAGGGAGGACAGGGGGGGAGAAAAACTGTTTTTT. Amino acids: CASREDRGGEKLFF. This chain uses TRBV2 with TRBJ1-4; 10 bases agree with TRBD1. This CDR3 region has 14 residues. Losses at the gene ends were 6 bases for V and 8 bases for J; bases not matched to a gene: 6. In germline, CDR1 is SNHLY, CDR2 FYNNEI. Full variable domain (remainder filled in from reference TRBV2 and TRBJ1-4): EPEVTQTPSHQVTQMGQEVILRCVPISNHLYFYWYRQILGQKVEFLVSFYNNEISEKSEIFDDQFSVERPDGSNFTLKIRSTKLEDSAMYFCASREDRGGEKLFFGSGTQLSVL.

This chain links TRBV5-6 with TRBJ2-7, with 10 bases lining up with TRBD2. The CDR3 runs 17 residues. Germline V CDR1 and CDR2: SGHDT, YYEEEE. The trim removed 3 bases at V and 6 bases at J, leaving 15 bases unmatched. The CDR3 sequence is CASSSDFGSGGFSEQYF. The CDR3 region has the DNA TGTGCCAGCAGCTCAGACTTCGGTAGCGGGGGGTTTTCCGAGCAGTACTTC.

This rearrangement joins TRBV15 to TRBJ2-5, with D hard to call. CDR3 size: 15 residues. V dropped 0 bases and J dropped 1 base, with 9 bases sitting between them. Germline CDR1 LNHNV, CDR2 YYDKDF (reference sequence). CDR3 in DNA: TGTGCCACCAGCAGAGATGCGTCGGCCCAAGAGACCCAGTACTTC. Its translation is CATSRDASAQETQYF.

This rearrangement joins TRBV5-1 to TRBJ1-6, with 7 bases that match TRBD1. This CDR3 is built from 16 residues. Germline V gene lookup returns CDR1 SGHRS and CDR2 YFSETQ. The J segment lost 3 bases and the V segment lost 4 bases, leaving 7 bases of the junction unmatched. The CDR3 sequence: CASSLNRDSYNSPLHF. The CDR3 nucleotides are TGCGCCAGCAGCCTCAACCGGGACAGCTATAATTCACCCCTCCACTTT.

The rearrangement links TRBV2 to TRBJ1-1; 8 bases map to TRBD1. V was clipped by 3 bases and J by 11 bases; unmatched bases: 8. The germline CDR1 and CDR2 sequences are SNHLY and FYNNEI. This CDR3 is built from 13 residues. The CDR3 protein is CASSEGQGARAFF. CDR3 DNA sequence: TGTGCCAGCAGTGAGGGGCAGGGGGCGCGGGCTTTCTTT.

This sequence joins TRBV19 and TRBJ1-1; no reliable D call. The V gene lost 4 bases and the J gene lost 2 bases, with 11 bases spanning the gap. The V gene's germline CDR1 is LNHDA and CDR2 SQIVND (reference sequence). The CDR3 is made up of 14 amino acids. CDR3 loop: CASSTRRGNTEAFF. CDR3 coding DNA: TGTGCCAGTAGTACCCGACGGGGAAACACTGAAGCTTTCTTT.

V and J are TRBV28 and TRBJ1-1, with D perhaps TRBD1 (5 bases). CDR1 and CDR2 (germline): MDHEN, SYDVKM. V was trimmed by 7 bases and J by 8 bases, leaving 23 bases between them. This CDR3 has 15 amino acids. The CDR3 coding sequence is TGTGCCAGCAACACCCCCGGGACCCCGGGTTTGGAAGCTTTCTTT. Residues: CASNTPGTPGLEAFF.

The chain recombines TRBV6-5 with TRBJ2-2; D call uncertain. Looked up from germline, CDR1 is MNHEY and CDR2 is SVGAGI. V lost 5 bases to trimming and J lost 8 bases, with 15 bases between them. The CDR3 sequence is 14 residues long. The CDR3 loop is CASSIQTRVGELFF. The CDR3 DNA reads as TGTGCCAGCAGTATTCAAACCCGTGTGGGGGAGCTGTTTTTT.

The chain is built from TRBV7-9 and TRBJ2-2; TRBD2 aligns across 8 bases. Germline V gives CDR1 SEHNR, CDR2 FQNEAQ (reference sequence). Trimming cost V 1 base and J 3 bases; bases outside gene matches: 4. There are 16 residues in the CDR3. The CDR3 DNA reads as TGTGCCAGCAGCTTAGAGCGGGGGTTCGACACCGGGGAGCTGTTTTTT. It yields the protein CASSLERGFDTGELFF.

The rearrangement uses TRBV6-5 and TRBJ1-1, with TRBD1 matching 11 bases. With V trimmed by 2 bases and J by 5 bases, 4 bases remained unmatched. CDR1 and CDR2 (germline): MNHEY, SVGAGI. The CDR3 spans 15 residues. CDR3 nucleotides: TGTGCCAGCAGTTACGGACAGGGGGCAAGGACTGAAGCTTTCTTT. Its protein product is CASSYGQGARTEAFF.

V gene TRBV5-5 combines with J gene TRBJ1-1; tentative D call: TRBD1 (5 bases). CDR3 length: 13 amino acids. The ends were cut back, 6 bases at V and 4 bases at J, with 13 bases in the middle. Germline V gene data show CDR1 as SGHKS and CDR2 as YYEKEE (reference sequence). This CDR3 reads CASTAGGLTEAFF. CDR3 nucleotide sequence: TGTGCCAGCACCGCGGGGGGACTCACTGAAGCTTTCTTT.

CDR3 bases: TGTGCCAGCAGCTTAGTGACCACTGGCAATCAGCCCCAGCATTTT. It codes for CASSLVTTGNQPQHF. V and J are TRBV7-2 and TRBJ1-5; D remains ambiguous. Deletions cut 1 base from V and 2 bases from J, with 9 bases between. CDR1 and CDR2 (germline): SGHTA, FQGNSA. The CDR3 loop spans 15 amino acids. Complete variable domain (other parts from reference TRBV7-2 and TRBJ1-5): GAGVSQSPSNKVTEKGKDVELRCDPISGHTALYWYRQSLGQGLEFLIYFQGNSAPDKSGLPSDRFSAERTGGSVSTLTIQRTQQEDSAVYLCASSLVTTGNQPQHFGDGTRLSIL.

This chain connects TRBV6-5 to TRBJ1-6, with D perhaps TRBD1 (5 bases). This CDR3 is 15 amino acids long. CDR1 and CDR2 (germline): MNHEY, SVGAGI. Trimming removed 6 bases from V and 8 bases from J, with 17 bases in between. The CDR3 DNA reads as TGTGCCAGCAGGCCCCCGGACACGGTGTATTCACCCCTCCACTTT. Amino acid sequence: CASRPPDTVYSPLHF.

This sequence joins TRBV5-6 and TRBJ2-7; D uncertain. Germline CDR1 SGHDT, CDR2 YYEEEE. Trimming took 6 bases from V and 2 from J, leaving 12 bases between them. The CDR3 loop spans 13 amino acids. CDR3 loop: CASTWGEAYEQYF. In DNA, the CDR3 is TGTGCCAGCACCTGGGGTGAGGCCTACGAGCAGTACTTC.

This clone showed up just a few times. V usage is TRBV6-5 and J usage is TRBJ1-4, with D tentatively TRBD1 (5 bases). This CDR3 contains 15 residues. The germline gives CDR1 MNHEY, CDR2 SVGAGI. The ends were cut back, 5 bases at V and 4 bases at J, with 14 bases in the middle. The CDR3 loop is CASSSVTEDNEKLFF. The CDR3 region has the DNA TGTGCCAGCAGTAGCGTGACAGAGGATAATGAAAAACTGTTTTTT.

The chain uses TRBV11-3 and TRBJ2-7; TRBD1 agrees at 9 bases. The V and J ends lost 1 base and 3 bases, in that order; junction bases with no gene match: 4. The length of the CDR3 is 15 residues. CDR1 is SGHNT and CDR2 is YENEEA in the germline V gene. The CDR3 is CASSLGGQGGYEQYF. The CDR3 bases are TGTGCCAGCAGCTTAGGGGGACAGGGAGGCTACGAGCAGTACTTC.

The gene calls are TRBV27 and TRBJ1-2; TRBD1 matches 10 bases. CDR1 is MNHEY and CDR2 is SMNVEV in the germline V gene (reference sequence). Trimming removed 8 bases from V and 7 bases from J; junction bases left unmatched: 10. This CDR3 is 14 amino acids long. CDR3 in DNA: TGTGCCAGCGGTGACAGGGGGCGCACCTCTGGCTACACCTTC. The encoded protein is CASGDRGRTSGYTF.

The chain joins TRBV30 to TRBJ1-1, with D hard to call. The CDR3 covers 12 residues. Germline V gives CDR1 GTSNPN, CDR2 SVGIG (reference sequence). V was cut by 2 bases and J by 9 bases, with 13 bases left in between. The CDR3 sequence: CAWSTTVSQAFF. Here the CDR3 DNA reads TGTGCCTGGAGTACTACGGTAAGCCAAGCTTTCTTT.

CDR3: CASRGHTNTEAFF. The CDR3 region has the DNA TGTGCCAGTAGAGGACATACGAACACTGAAGCTTTCTTT. The chain employs TRBV19 and TRBJ1-1; perhaps TRBD1 as D (5 bases). Looked up from germline, CDR1 is LNHDA and CDR2 is SQIVND (reference sequence). The CDR3 is 13 amino acids. V lost 6 bases, J lost 1 base, and 9 bases lay in between. The full variable domain, completed using reference TRBV19 and TRBJ1-1, is DGGITQSPKYLFRKEGQNVTLSCEQNLNHDAMYWYRQDPGQGLRLIYYSQIVNDFQKGDIAEGYSVSREKKESFPLTVTSAQKNPTAFYLCASRGHTNTEAFFGQGTRLTVV.

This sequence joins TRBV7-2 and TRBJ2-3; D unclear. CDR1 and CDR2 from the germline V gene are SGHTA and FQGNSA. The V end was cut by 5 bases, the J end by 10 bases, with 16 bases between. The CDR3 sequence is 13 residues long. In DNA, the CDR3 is TGTGCCAGCAGCCCTACTCAGGTGGGTGCGCAGTATTTT. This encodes CASSPTQVGAQYF.

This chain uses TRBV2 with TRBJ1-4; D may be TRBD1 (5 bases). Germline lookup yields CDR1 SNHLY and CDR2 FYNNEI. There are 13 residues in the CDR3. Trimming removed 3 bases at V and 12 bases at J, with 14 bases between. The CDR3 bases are TGTGCCAGCAGTGAGGAGGGGACTCTTCAACTGTTTTTT. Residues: CASSEEGTLQLFF.